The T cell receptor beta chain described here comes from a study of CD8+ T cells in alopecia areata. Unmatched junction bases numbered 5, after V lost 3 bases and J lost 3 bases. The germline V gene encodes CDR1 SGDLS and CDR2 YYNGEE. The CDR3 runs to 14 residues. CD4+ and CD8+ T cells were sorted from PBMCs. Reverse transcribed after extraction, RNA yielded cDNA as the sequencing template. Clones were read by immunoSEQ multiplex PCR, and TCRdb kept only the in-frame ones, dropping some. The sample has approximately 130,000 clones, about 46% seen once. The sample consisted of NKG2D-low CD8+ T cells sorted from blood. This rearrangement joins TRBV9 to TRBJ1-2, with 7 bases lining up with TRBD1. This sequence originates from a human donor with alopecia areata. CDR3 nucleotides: TGTGCCAGCAGCGGCGACAGGGTCCACTATGGCTACACCTTC. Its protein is CASSGDRVHYGYTF.